A selection of T cell receptor beta chains follows, all from one sample in a study of T cell repertoires in cytomegalovirus infection. TCRdb fed the reads into MiXCR, producing one record per CDR3 protein. The table lists about 530,000 distinct CDR3 sequences, 26% of them singletons. Source material: PBMCs. The receptor set was obtained from a human donor in good health (CMV status not recorded). Some clones in this sample may be carry-over from other donors' samples. Each CDR3 is given with its conserved first and last residue. A D gene is named only where the DNA matches it firmly. Not every row has a clone size; where given, it reads once, few, many or a size class.

CDR3aa: CASSIGGGRVQFF
CDR3nt: TGTGCCAGTAGTATAGGGGGAGGGAGAGTACAGTTCTTC
len: 13
j_gene: TRBJ2-1
v_gene: TRBV19
abundance: NA
d_gene: TRBD2

CDR3aa: CASSGQLVNQPQHF
CDR3nt: TGTGCCAGCAGCGGACAGTTAGTCAATCAGCCCCAGCATTTT
len: 14
j_gene: TRBJ1-5
v_gene: TRBV7-2
abundance: few
d_gene: NA

CDR3aa: CASSLARDGRGPLHF
CDR3nt: TGTGCCAGCAGCTTAGCGCGAGACGGCCGGGGACCCCTCCACTTT
len: 15
j_gene: TRBJ1-6
v_gene: TRBV7-2
abundance: NA
d_gene: NA

CDR3aa: CASSGIGTGELFF
CDR3nt: TGTGCCAGCAGCGGAATTGGGACTGGGGAGCTGTTTTTT
len: 13
j_gene: TRBJ2-2
v_gene: TRBV6-1
abundance: NA
d_gene: NA

CDR3aa: CAHLRSGANVLTF
CDR3nt: TGTGCCCACCTACGGTCCGGGGCCAACGTCCTGACTTTC
len: 13
j_gene: TRBJ2-6
v_gene: TRBV24-1
abundance: NA
d_gene: NA

CDR3aa: CASKGAGEETQYF
CDR3nt: TGTGCCTCCAAGGGGGCAGGGGAAGAGACCCAGTACTTC
len: 13
j_gene: TRBJ2-5
v_gene: TRBV10-3
abundance: few
d_gene: TRBD1

CDR3aa: CASRDGSYEQYF
CDR3nt: TGTGCCAGCAGGGACGGATCCTACGAGCAGTACTTC
len: 12
j_gene: TRBJ2-7
v_gene: TRBV28
abundance: NA
d_gene: NA

CDR3aa: CASSKGKNIQYF
CDR3nt: TGCGCCAGCAGTAAGGGCAAAAACATTCAGTACTTC
len: 12
j_gene: TRBJ2-4
v_gene: TRBV23-1
abundance: NA
d_gene: NA

CDR3aa: CASSTRANRVDGYTF
CDR3nt: TGTGCCAGTAGTACCCGCGCAAACAGGGTGGATGGCTACACCTTC
len: 15
j_gene: TRBJ1-2
v_gene: TRBV19
abundance: few
d_gene: NA

CDR3aa: CASNQGGVSYEQYF
CDR3nt: TGTGCCAGCAACCAAGGAGGGGTCTCCTACGAGCAGTACTTC
len: 14
j_gene: TRBJ2-7
v_gene: TRBV7-8
abundance: many
d_gene: NA

CDR3aa: CASSLGAEKLFF
CDR3nt: TGTGCCAGCAGCTTAGGGGCCGAAAAACTGTTTTTT
len: 12
j_gene: TRBJ1-4
v_gene: TRBV7-8
abundance: many
d_gene: NA

CDR3aa: CASSHLAGWDEQFF
CDR3nt: TGTGCCAGCAGCCATTTAGCGGGGTGGGATGAGCAGTTCTTC
len: 14
j_gene: TRBJ2-1
v_gene: TRBV14
abundance: NA
d_gene: TRBD2

CDR3aa: CASSLGPGLAYNEQFF
CDR3nt: TGTGCCAGCAGCTTAGGCCCGGGACTAGCTTATAATGAGCAGTTCTTC
len: 16
j_gene: TRBJ2-1
v_gene: TRBV7-6
abundance: many
d_gene: TRBD2

CDR3aa: CASSLREGITDTQYF
CDR3nt: TGTGCCAGCAGTCTTCGGGAGGGCATCACAGATACGCAGTATTTT
len: 15
j_gene: TRBJ2-3
v_gene: TRBV28
abundance: NA
d_gene: TRBD2

CDR3aa: CASSIGGTAYEQYF
CDR3nt: TGTGCCAGCAGTATCGGCGGGACTGCCTACGAGCAGTACTTC
len: 14
j_gene: TRBJ2-7
v_gene: TRBV7-2
abundance: many
d_gene: NA

CDR3aa: CASSYGSVIAEQYF
CDR3nt: TGTGCCAGCTCTTACGGATCTGTAATAGCCGAGCAGTACTTC
len: 14
j_gene: TRBJ2-7
v_gene: TRBV6-2/TRBV6-3
abundance: few
d_gene: NA

CDR3aa: CAITQTSGLTDTQYF
CDR3nt: TGTGCCATCACCCAGACTAGCGGGTTAACAGATACGCAGTATTTT
len: 15
j_gene: TRBJ2-3
v_gene: TRBV10-3
abundance: NA
d_gene: TRBD2

CDR3aa: CASTLAGTLETQYF
CDR3nt: TGTGCCAGCACCTTAGCGGGGACCTTGGAGACCCAGTACTTC
len: 14
j_gene: TRBJ2-5
v_gene: TRBV7-2
abundance: NA
d_gene: TRBD2

CDR3aa: CASSSNGQGTEAFF
CDR3nt: TGTGCCAGCAGCTCCAATGGACAGGGAACTGAAGCTTTCTTT
len: 14
j_gene: TRBJ1-1
v_gene: TRBV7-2
abundance: NA
d_gene: TRBD1

CDR3aa: CASSQAAGSHPSTDTQYF
CDR3nt: TGTGCCAGCAGCCAAGCCGCAGGGTCTCACCCTAGCACAGATACGCAGTATTTT
len: 18
j_gene: TRBJ2-3
v_gene: TRBV14
abundance: NA
d_gene: NA

CDR3aa: CAWSVGFAGGYYEQYF
CDR3nt: TGTGCCTGGAGTGTTGGGTTTGCGGGAGGTTACTACGAGCAGTACTTC
len: 16
j_gene: TRBJ2-7
v_gene: TRBV30
abundance: few
d_gene: TRBD2

CDR3aa: CATSGPASSGANVLTF
CDR3nt: TGTGCCACCAGTGGCCCGGCCAGCTCTGGGGCCAACGTCCTGACTTTC
len: 16
j_gene: TRBJ2-6
v_gene: TRBV24-1
abundance: NA
d_gene: NA

CDR3aa: CASSTGTKTDTQYF
CDR3nt: TGTGCCAGCAGTACTGGGACTAAAACAGATACGCAGTATTTT
len: 14
j_gene: TRBJ2-3
v_gene: TRBV12-3/TRBV12-4
abundance: NA
d_gene: TRBD2

CDR3aa: CASNSLGANEKLFF
CDR3nt: TGTGCCAGCAACTCCCTGGGGGCTAATGAAAAACTGTTTTTT
len: 14
j_gene: TRBJ1-4
v_gene: TRBV7-9
abundance: NA
d_gene: NA

CDR3aa: CASSQSGQGFTEQFF
CDR3nt: TGCGCCAGCAGCCAATCGGGACAGGGGTTTACTGAGCAGTTCTTC
len: 15
j_gene: TRBJ2-1
v_gene: TRBV4-1
abundance: NA
d_gene: TRBD1

CDR3aa: CSARESRNEKLFF
CDR3nt: TGCAGTGCTAGAGAGTCCAGGAATGAAAAACTGTTTTTT
len: 13
j_gene: TRBJ1-4
v_gene: TRBV20-1
abundance: few
d_gene: NA

CDR3aa: CASSVGVRTSGSLWDIQYF
CDR3nt: TGTGCCAGCAGCGTAGGGGTCCGGACTAGCGGGAGTTTGTGGGACATTCAGTACTTC
len: 19
j_gene: TRBJ2-4
v_gene: TRBV9
abundance: NA
d_gene: TRBD2

CDR3aa: CASSLGTRGQPQHF
CDR3nt: TGTGCCAGCAGTTTAGGGACACGGGGTCAGCCCCAGCATTTT
len: 14
j_gene: TRBJ1-5
v_gene: TRBV12-3/TRBV12-4
abundance: few
d_gene: NA

CDR3aa: CASRDRVEQPQHF
CDR3nt: TGTGCCAGCAGGGACAGGGTCGAACAGCCCCAGCATTTT
len: 13
j_gene: TRBJ1-5
v_gene: TRBV27
abundance: NA
d_gene: TRBD1

CDR3aa: CASSSSPGLGTEQFF
CDR3nt: TGTGCCAGCAGCTCCTCACCGGGACTAGGGACTGAGCAGTTCTTC
len: 15
j_gene: TRBJ2-1
v_gene: TRBV7-9
abundance: few
d_gene: TRBD2

CDR3aa: CASSFVGSVYNEQFF
CDR3nt: TGCGCCAGCAGCTTTGTCGGGAGCGTATACAATGAGCAGTTCTTC
len: 15
j_gene: TRBJ2-1
v_gene: TRBV4-1
abundance: few
d_gene: NA

CDR3aa: CASSPWGLELFF
CDR3nt: TGTGCCAGCAGCCCGTGGGGTTTGGAGCTGTTTTTT
len: 12
j_gene: TRBJ2-2
v_gene: TRBV7-9
abundance: NA
d_gene: NA